The 30 T cell receptor beta chains given below trace back to one sample, sequenced in a study of shared clonotypes between healthy human individuals (dated by TCRdb to about 2020). Library method: the immunoSEQ multiplex PCR assay. Entries here come from immuneACCESS through TCRdb and include only in-frame sequences with V and J called. Some clones fail to appear in such tables; in the studies checked, an unresolved V gene covers under half of the shortfall, and the cause of the remainder is unknown. The table for this sample lists under 1,100,000 clones; around 78% of them were counted only once. The ten largest clones capture 0.55% to 0.7% of the sample. The sequencing input was memory CD4+ T cells from PBMCs. The cell subset or site label on this specimen signifies: CD45RA-negative fraction. The receptors derive from a man aged 18 to 30 in good health. Some clones in this sample may be carry-over from other donors' samples.

This chain joins TRBV20-1 and TRBJ2-5; D is unresolved. Germline CDR1 is DFQATT and CDR2 is SNEGSKA (reference sequence). V gave up 7 bases and J gave up 5 bases, with 11 bases separating them. The CDR3 is 11 residues long. The CDR3 loop is CSGRLGETQYF. The CDR3 DNA is TGCAGTGGCCGACTGGGGGAGACCCAGTACTTC.

The chain couples TRBV9 to TRBJ2-2; TRBD2 might be the D (6 bases). The CDR3 consists of 17 residues. The germline V and J ends were trimmed by 6 bases and 4 bases, with 22 bases remaining between them. The germline V gene has CDR1 SGDLS and CDR2 YYNGEE. The CDR3 nucleotides read TGTGCCAGCACTCGGAGTCTCGGGAGAGCGGGCACCGGGGAGCTGTTTTTT. Its translation is CASTRSLGRAGTGELFF.

In this sample, this clone turned up a few times. The chain employs TRBV9 and TRBJ1-1, with TRBD1 as a possible D gene (5 bases). Germline V gene lookup returns CDR1 SGDLS and CDR2 YYNGEE. This CDR3 region has 16 residues. Trimming pared 0 bases from V and 2 bases from J, leaving 14 bases between. CDR3 nucleotides: TGTGCCAGCAGCGTAGGTTCAGGGATGGGCAACACTGAAGCTTTCTTT. Residues: CASSVGSGMGNTEAFF.

This chain uses TRBV27 with TRBJ2-2; 7 bases agree with TRBD2. The CDR3 is made up of 16 amino acids. Germline CDR1 MNHEY, CDR2 SMNVEV (reference sequence). The ends lost 6 bases at V and 7 bases at J; junction bases unmatched: 14. The CDR3 DNA reads as TGTGCCAGCAGCGAGTATGGGGCAGGGAGGGACGGGGAGCTGTTTTTT. Translation: CASSEYGAGRDGELFF.

This clone was seen a handful of times. The V and J genes are TRBV7-2 and TRBJ2-2, with D unresolved. CDR3 length: 16 residues. CDR1 SGHTA and CDR2 FQGNSA come from the germline V gene. Trimming removed 0 bases from V and 6 bases from J, with 14 bases in between. CDR3: CASSLATTRPPGELFF. Here the CDR3 DNA reads TGTGCCAGCAGCTTAGCGACAACCCGCCCGCCCGGGGAGCTGTTTTTT.

For this clone: The same CDR3 is also encoded by other DNA sequences in this sample. The chain uses TRBV7-3 and TRBJ2-2, with 7 nucleotides matching TRBD2. This CDR3 is built from 15 residues. Losses at the gene ends were 2 bases for V and 5 bases for J; bases not matched to a gene: 5. Germline CDR1 is SGHTA and CDR2 is FQGTGA. CDR3 DNA sequence: TGTGCCAGCAGCTTAGAGCGGGACGGGACCGGGGAGCTGTTTTTT. It is translated as CASSLERDGTGELFF.

This chain links TRBV7-2 with TRBJ2-7; D is possibly TRBD1 (6 bases). Deletions cut 7 bases from V and 0 bases from J, with 13 bases between. This CDR3 spans 14 amino acids. Germline V gene lookup returns CDR1 SGHTA and CDR2 FQGNSA. CDR3 sequence: CASTPDRFSYEQYF. The DNA of the CDR3 is TGTGCCAGCACCCCGGACAGATTCTCCTACGAGCAGTACTTC.

The V call is TRBV10-3, the J call TRBJ2-7; D possibly corresponds to TRBD1 (6 bases). The length of the CDR3 is 14 residues. V was clipped by 5 bases and J by 6 bases, with 17 bases between them. Looked up from germline, CDR1 is ENHRY and CDR2 is SYGVKD. The CDR3 loop is CAISQGQGGAEQYF. The CDR3 nucleotides read TGTGCCATCAGTCAGGGGCAGGGTGGCGCCGAGCAGTACTTC.

This chain links TRBV6-1 with TRBJ2-7; 9 bases map to TRBD1. The CDR3 length is 17 residues. V lost 3 bases and J lost 5; bases outside the gene matches: 14. Per germline, CDR1 MNHNS and CDR2 SASEGT. The CDR3 sequence is CASSENKDRGARNEQYF. DNA of the CDR3: TGTGCCAGCAGTGAGAACAAAGACAGGGGGGCGAGGAACGAGCAGTACTTC.

This rearrangement joins TRBV5-5 to TRBJ2-7; TRBD2 agrees at 7 bases. The V gene end was trimmed by 4 bases and the J gene end by 11 bases; junction bases not matched to a gene: 12. The CDR3 length is 13 residues. Germline V gene data show CDR1 as SGHKS and CDR2 as YYEKEE (reference sequence). The DNA for the CDR3 is TGTGCCAGCAGCGTCCCGGGGGGAGGCTGGGAGTACTTC. Its translation: CASSVPGGGWEYF.

The chain carries TRBV28 and TRBJ2-6, with a weak D call TRBD1 (6 bases). The CDR3 loop spans 18 amino acids. Germline values: CDR1 MDHEN, CDR2 SYDVKM. Trimming left V 2 bases short and J 0 bases short, with 14 bases between. CDR3 nucleotide sequence: TGTGCCAGCAGTTTAGGCAGGGGTTTTGGCTCTGGGGCCAACGTCCTGACTTTC. Its translation: CASSLGRGFGSGANVLTF.

This chain's CDR3 is CASSTKRGGRNEQFF. CDR3 nucleotide sequence: TGTGCCAGCAGCACCAAGAGGGGAGGGCGAAATGAGCAGTTCTTC. The chain recombines TRBV27 with TRBJ2-1; TRBD2 aligns across 7 bases. Trimming took 6 bases from V and 7 from J; bases not matched to a gene: 12. The CDR3 is 15 amino acids. Germline V CDR1 and CDR2: MNHEY, SMNVEV (reference sequence).

The chain uses TRBV30 and TRBJ2-3; D might be TRBD2 (6 bases). Trimming stripped 0 bases from V and 4 bases from J, with 14 bases between. CDR3 length equals 15 residues. Germline V gene data show CDR1 as GTSNPN and CDR2 as SVGIG (reference sequence). CDR3 DNA sequence: TGTGCCTGGAGTGTACTCACTAGCTCCGCAGATACGCAGTATTTT. Translation: CAWSVLTSSADTQYF. The complete variable domain, with remaining parts taken from reference TRBV30 and TRBJ2-3, reads SQTIHQWPATLVQPVGSPLSLECTVEGTSNPNLYWYRQAAGRGLQLLFYSVGIGQISSEVPQNLSASRPQDRQFILSSKKLLLSDSGFYLCAWSVLTSSADTQYFGPGTRLTVL.

The gene calls are TRBV9 and TRBJ2-7, with 7 nucleotides matching TRBD1. Looked up from germline, CDR1 is SGDLS and CDR2 is YYNGEE. The CDR3 contains 15 residues. V was clipped by 3 bases and J by 2 bases; unmatched bases: 8. This chain's CDR3 is CASSAQTGPTYEQYF. CDR3 in DNA: TGTGCCAGCAGCGCCCAGACAGGGCCTACCTACGAGCAGTACTTC.

There are many counts of this clone. In DNA form, the CDR3 reads TGTGCCAGCAGCTCCGGACAGGGGGCTAGGGGTAACACTGAAGCTTTCTTT. It encodes CASSSGQGARGNTEAFF. The rearrangement uses TRBV5-4 and TRBJ1-1; 11 nucleotides line up with TRBD1. Germline lookup yields CDR1 SGHNT and CDR2 YYREEE (reference sequence). The CDR3 has 17 amino acids. The V and J ends lost 3 bases and 2 bases, in that order; junction bases with no gene match: 9. The variable domain in full, completed from reference TRBV5-4 and TRBJ1-1, reads ETGVTQSPTHLIKTRGQQVTLRCSSQSGHNTVSWYQQALGQGPQFIFQYYREEENGRGNFPPRFSGLQFPNYSSELNVNALELDDSALYLCASSSGQGARGNTEAFFGQGTRLTVV.

The chain joins TRBV6-1 to TRBJ1-5, with D hard to call. V was cut by 10 bases and J by 0 bases, with 13 bases left in between. There are 14 residues in the CDR3. CDR1 and CDR2 (germline): MNHNS, SASEGT. Here the CDR3 reads CATIRPDSNQPQHF. The CDR3 DNA is TGTGCCACCATAAGACCTGATAGCAATCAGCCCCAGCATTTT.

With regard to this clone: A read error may explain this, as a much larger clone is one base away. This chain's CDR3 is CASSLDSHQPQHF. The CDR3 region has the DNA TGTGCCAGCAGCTTAGACAGCCATCAGCCCCAGCATTTT. This chain connects TRBV7-7 to TRBJ1-5; D gene unclear. The CDR3 length is 13 residues. Trimming shortened V by 1 base and J by 5 bases, and 6 bases separated the two germline ends. Looked up from germline, CDR1 is SSHAT and CDR2 is FNYEAQ (reference sequence). Supplemented by reference TRBV7-7 and TRBJ1-5, the full variable domain reads GAGVSQSPRYKVTKRGQDVTLRCDPISSHATLYWYQQALGQGPEFLTYFNYEAQPDKSGLPSDRFSAERPEGSISTLTIQRTEQRDSAMYRCASSLDSHQPQHFGDGTRLSIL.

Note on this clone: The same CDR3 also results from other DNA sequences found in this sample. This rearrangement joins TRBV19 to TRBJ2-7, with TRBD2 as a possible D gene (5 bases). Germline V gene data show CDR1 as LNHDA and CDR2 as SQIVND (reference sequence). V lost 3 bases and J lost 0, with 9 bases in between. The CDR3 runs 14 residues. The CDR3: CASSIRGNSYEQYF. As DNA, the CDR3 is TGTGCCAGTAGTATTCGAGGGAACTCCTACGAGCAGTACTTC.

This chain joins TRBV6-1 and TRBJ2-2; D not certain. V was shortened by 1 base and J by 9 bases, with 3 bases between the two germline ends. The germline gives CDR1 MNHNS, CDR2 SASEGT. The CDR3 consists of 11 residues. The CDR3 bases are TGTGCCAGCAGTGAAGTGCGGGAGCTGTTTTTT. Translation: CASSEVRELFF.

The rearrangement links TRBV9 to TRBJ2-2; 11 positions agree with TRBD2. The V segment lost 0 bases and the J segment 4 bases; nucleotides outside the gene matches: 5. This CDR3 has 17 amino acids. The germline CDR1 and CDR2 sequences are SGDLS and YYNGEE. The CDR3 bases are TGTGCCAGCAGCGTAGTAGCGGGAGGGCTGAGCACCGGGGAGCTGTTTTTT. Amino acids: CASSVVAGGLSTGELFF.

The J gene is TRBJ1-1, the V gene TRBV4-1, with 8 bases matching TRBD1. Germline V gene lookup returns CDR1 MGHRA and CDR2 YSYEKL. V was pared by 2 bases and J by 0 bases, with 5 bases of the junction left unmatched. The CDR3 loop spans 16 amino acids. The CDR3 loop reads CASSQNDRGLNTEAFF. The CDR3 DNA reads TGCGCCAGCAGCCAAAACGACAGGGGATTGAACACTGAAGCTTTCTTT.

CDR3 bases: TGTGCCAGCAGCTCCCGGGGAGGGAGAGATTGGGCTACCAAAAACATTCAGTACTTC. Its protein product is CASSSRGGRDWATKNIQYF. J is TRBJ2-4 and V is TRBV5-4, with TRBD2 matching 7 bases. With 3 bases clipped from V and 2 bases from J, the junction kept 17 bases outside the gene matches. This CDR3 is 19 amino acids long. Per the germline V gene, CDR1 is SGHNT and CDR2 is YYREEE (reference sequence).

The chain uses TRBV18 and TRBJ2-7; D not resolved. Germline CDR1 is KGHSH and CDR2 is LQKENI. CDR3 length equals 15 residues. Deletions cut 4 bases from V and 0 bases from J, with 13 bases between. CDR3 loop: CASSLKYASSYEQYF. The CDR3 nucleotides read TGTGCCAGCTCACTAAAATACGCTTCCTCCTACGAGCAGTACTTC.

This clone has a handful of counts. The chain joins TRBV5-8 to TRBJ2-5, with 8 bases matching TRBD2. The CDR3 loop spans 15 amino acids. V gave up 4 bases and J gave up 5 bases; unmatched junction bases: 10. The germline gives CDR1 SGHTS, CDR2 YDEGEE. CDR3 bases: TGTGCCAGCAGCCCCTTCGGGAGGGGCGTGGAGACCCAGTACTTC. It encodes CASSPFGRGVETQYF.

The J gene is TRBJ1-3, the V gene TRBV30, with 9 positions matching TRBD1. Unmatched junction bases numbered 6, after V lost 3 bases and J lost 3 bases. CDR1 is GTSNPN and CDR2 is SVGIG in the germline V gene (reference sequence). The CDR3 has 15 residues. The CDR3 sequence is CAWSVQGAGGNTIYF. In nucleotides, the CDR3 is TGTGCCTGGAGCGTACAGGGGGCAGGTGGAAACACCATATATTTT.

The chain combines TRBV29-1 with TRBJ2-7; 12 bases align to TRBD2. There are 13 residues in the CDR3. V shed 6 bases and J 5 bases; nucleotides not matched to a gene: 5. Germline V gives CDR1 SQVTM, CDR2 ANQGSEA. The CDR3, as DNA: TGCAGCGTGTCAGGACTAGCGGGGCACGAGCAGTACTTC. Its protein product is CSVSGLAGHEQYF.

CDR3 DNA sequence: TGTGCCAGCAGCCAAGATTCGGTTAATTCACCCCTCCACTTT. This codes for CASSQDSVNSPLHF. This chain connects TRBV4-2 to TRBJ1-6; D unresolved. V was shortened by 0 bases and J by 6 bases, with 6 bases between the two germline ends. The CDR3 is made up of 14 amino acids. Germline lookup yields CDR1 LGHNA and CDR2 YNFKEQ.

V usage is TRBV19 and J usage is TRBJ1-1; unclear D gene. The CDR3 contains 13 residues. Trimming removed 3 bases from V and 0 bases from J, with 5 bases in between. The V gene's germline CDR1 is LNHDA and CDR2 SQIVND (reference sequence). CDR3: CASSIRLNTEAFF. CDR3 bases: TGTGCCAGTAGTATTCGTCTGAACACTGAAGCTTTCTTT.

The chain joins TRBV7-9 to TRBJ2-7, with 9 bases matching TRBD1. Per the germline V gene, CDR1 is SEHNR and CDR2 is FQNEAQ (reference sequence). V lost 5 bases, J lost 7 bases, and 12 bases stayed unmatched. The CDR3 length is 15 residues. This CDR3 is CASSKTGTGSQEQYF. DNA for the CDR3: TGTGCCAGCAGCAAGACCGGGACAGGGTCTCAGGAGCAGTACTTC.

This chain links TRBV4-2 with TRBJ2-1; possibly TRBD2 for D (6 bases). Deletions cut 4 bases from V and 5 bases from J, with 15 bases between. CDR1 and CDR2 from the germline V gene are LGHNA and YNFKEQ. The length of the CDR3 is 15 residues. The CDR3 reads CASSPHPGAHNEQFF. The DNA for the CDR3 is TGTGCCAGCAGCCCCCATCCGGGAGCCCACAATGAGCAGTTCTTC.